Following are 5 T cell receptor beta chains from one sample sequenced in a study of T cells after yellow fever vaccination. TCRdb re-analysed the 5' RACE reads in MiXCR, keeping a single row per CDR3 protein. The table lists about 340,000 distinct CDR3 sequences, approximately 12% of them singletons. This sample comprised CD4+ T cells sorted from PBMCs, obtained 15 days after the yellow fever booster vaccination. The source is a man between 18 and 35 years old who received the YFV17D yellow fever vaccine.

This clonotype was seen a few times. This chain links TRBV3-1 with TRBJ2-1; possible D gene TRBD2, 6 bases. Germline CDR1 is LGHDT and CDR2 is YNNKEL (reference sequence). V was pared by 0 bases and J by 3 bases, with 12 bases between. The CDR3 loop spans 16 amino acids. The CDR3 is CASSQDFGSGYNEQFF. In DNA, the CDR3 is TGTGCCAGCAGCCAAGATTTTGGTAGCGGCTACAATGAGCAGTTCTTC.

Remarks on this clonotype: An end of the junction does not agree with germline; a read error may underlie this. The rearrangement links TRBV20-1 to TRBJ1-1; D gene ambiguous. CDR3 length equals 13 residues. Germline CDR1 DFQATT, CDR2 SNEGSKA (reference sequence). CDR3 sequence reads: CSARDHVNPEAFF. CDR3 DNA sequence: TGCAGTGCTAGAGATCACGTGAACCCTGAAGCTTTCTTT.

In its sample, this clonotype was seen many times. This chain uses TRBV2 with TRBJ1-6; no clear D gene. Trimming removed 7 bases at V and 0 bases at J, with 10 bases between. The V gene's germline CDR1 is SNHLY and CDR2 FYNNEI. This CDR3 has 15 residues. The CDR3: CASNPPPSYNSPLHF. The CDR3 nucleotides are TGTGCCAGCAATCCACCTCCCTCCTATAATTCACCCCTCCACTTT.

This clonotype occurred many times. The rearrangement joins TRBV28 to TRBJ1-1; D remains unclear. This CDR3 is 13 amino acids long. Germline V gives CDR1 MDHEN, CDR2 SYDVKM. Trimming shortened V by 8 bases and J by 0 bases, and 10 bases separated the two germline ends. Here the CDR3 reads CASAGLMNTEAFF. The CDR3, as DNA: TGTGCCAGCGCCGGTTTGATGAACACTGAAGCTTTCTTT. The full variable domain, completed using reference TRBV28 and TRBJ1-1, is DVKVTQSSRYLVKRTGEKVFLECVQDMDHENMFWYRQDPGLGLRLIYFSYDVKMKEKGDIPEGYSVSREKKERFSLILESASTNQTSMYLCASAGLMNTEAFFGQGTRLTVV.

This clonotype was recorded many times. V gene TRBV5-1 combines with J gene TRBJ2-3; tentatively, D is TRBD1 or TRBD2 (7 bases each). The V gene's germline CDR1 is SGHRS and CDR2 YFSETQ. V lost 3 bases and J lost 3, with 17 bases in between. There are 16 residues in the CDR3. The CDR3 DNA follows: TGCGCCAGCAGCTCGGAAGGGACAGCGGGGACAGATACGCAGTATTTT. This codes for CASSSEGTAGTDTQYF. Using reference TRBV5-1 and TRBJ2-3 for the parts outside the CDR3, the full variable domain is KAGVTQTPRYLIKTRGQQVTLSCSPISGHRSVSWYQQTPGQGLQFLFEYFSETQRNKGNFPGRFSGRQFSNSRSEMNVSTLELGDSALYLCASSSEGTAGTDTQYFGPGTRLTVL.